This TCR beta chain was captured in a study of cytomegalovirus exposure and HLA in healthy donors. Overall study results and limits: Later analysis identified a missense DCLRE1C variant that was linked to TCR beta V- and J-gene trimming. Specificity for CMV antigens was confirmed in vitro for three of the CMV-associated chains.

In germline, CDR1 is LGHNA, CDR2 YNFKEQ. The CDR3 contains 13 residues. Primers included in the PCR were 60 Vbeta and 13 Jbeta primers. Sequencing was performed with immunoSEQ multiplex PCR; in TCRdb, only in-frame clones are kept and a portion is missing. The data hold 150,000 to 200,000 clones, with almost 85% observed a single time. Regarding this clone: What it binds is unknown.

The sequence came from a boy aged 2-15 years in good health and CMV-seronegative. Material for sequencing was PBMCs. The chain uses TRBV4-2 and TRBJ2-5; 10 bases fit TRBD2. Judging by the DNA end, TRBJ2-7 fits better; the J call may be wrong. CDR3 sequence (DNA): TGTGCCACGGGAGCGGGAGGGCCATACGAGCAGTACTTC. Its translation: CATGAGGPYEQYF.